This entry lists 14 T cell receptor beta chains sequenced from one sample in a study of cytomegalovirus exposure and HLA in healthy donors. The study ran its PCR with 60 Vbeta and 13 Jbeta primers. Assay: immunoSEQ multiplex PCR; the TCRdb copy retains only in-frame clones and omits some. The table for this sample gives about 130,000 clones. The sample comprised PBMCs. The receptors were gathered from a man aged 25-45 years in good health and CMV-seronegative.

As to this clone: In this CDR3 the conserved last residue, phenylalanine or tryptophan, is missing, so a read error is likely. The V call is TRBV5-1, the J call TRBJ1-2; D is unclear. The CDR3 has 12 residues. V lost 5 bases and J 3 bases, leaving 8 bases between the germline ends. Germline loops: CDR1 SGHRS, CDR2 YFSETQ. The CDR3 DNA reads as TGCGCCAGCAGGGTGTCAGACTATGGCTACACCCTC. Translation: CASRVSDYGYTL.

The chain employs TRBV18 and TRBJ2-7; 10 bases map to TRBD2. Losses at the gene ends were 8 bases for V and 4 bases for J; bases not matched to a gene: 8. Germline CDR1 and CDR2: KGHSH and LQKENI. The CDR3 extends over 14 amino acids. The chain's CDR3 is CASTGTSAGYEQYF. The DNA of the CDR3 is TGTGCCAGCACAGGGACTAGCGCAGGATACGAGCAGTACTTC.

CDR3 protein: CSVDQAGGPWETQYF. The CDR3 DNA reads TGCAGCGTTGACCAAGCGGGAGGGCCCTGGGAGACCCAGTACTTC. The gene calls are TRBV29-1 and TRBJ2-5, with 10 bases aligning to TRBD2. The CDR3 contains 15 residues. V dropped 3 bases and J dropped 5; count of bases not matched to a gene: 9. CDR1 is SQVTM, CDR2 ANQGSEA, per germline. The full variable domain, with the rest looked up from reference TRBV29-1 and TRBJ2-5, is SAVISQKPSRDICQRGTSLTIQCQVDSQVTMMFWYRQQPGQSLTLIATANQGSEATYESGFVIDKFPISRPNLTFSTLTVSNMSPEDSSIYLCSVDQAGGPWETQYFGPGTRLLVL.

This rearrangement joins TRBV13 to TRBJ2-7; 11 positions agree with TRBD2. V lost 4 bases, J lost 2 bases, and 4 bases stayed unmatched. The germline V gene has CDR1 PRHDT and CDR2 FYEKMQ (reference sequence). The CDR3 has 15 residues. CDR3 coding DNA: TGTGCCAGCAGCTCAGGGACTAGCGGTCCCTACGAGCAGTACTTC. This codes for CASSSGTSGPYEQYF.

The chain joins TRBV18 to TRBJ1-1; D is uncertain. The CDR3 runs 13 residues. V lost 3 bases to trimming and J lost 5 bases, with 10 bases between them. The V gene's germline CDR1 is KGHSH and CDR2 LQKENI. The CDR3 loop is CASSPPRQTEAFF. The CDR3 nucleotides are TGTGCCAGCTCACCCCCTCGTCAGACTGAAGCTTTCTTT.

V gene TRBV7-3 combines with J gene TRBJ1-1; D is unclear. The CDR3 consists of 13 residues. Per the germline V gene, CDR1 is SGHTA and CDR2 is FQGTGA. With 2 bases removed from V and 1 base from J, the gap between germline ends came to 5 bases. CDR3: CASSLSRNTEAFF. The CDR3 DNA is TGTGCCAGCAGCTTATCCAGGAACACTGAAGCTTTCTTT.

The CDR3 loop reads CASSSPGMGEILGEQYF. In nucleotides, the CDR3 is TGTGCCAGCAGCTCCCCGGGGATGGGAGAGATACTAGGCGAGCAGTACTTC. The J gene is TRBJ2-7, the V gene TRBV7-9; D perhaps matches TRBD2 (5 bases). Looked up from germline, CDR1 is SEHNR and CDR2 is FQNEAQ (reference sequence). The length of the CDR3 is 17 residues. V shed 4 bases and J shed 6 bases, with 25 bases lying between them.

The CDR3, as DNA: TGTGCCAGCAGCTCTACAGGGATGAGCTCCTACGAGCAGTACTTC. Translation: CASSSTGMSSYEQYF. This chain joins TRBV28 and TRBJ2-7, with TRBD1 as a possible D gene (6 bases). CDR1 is MDHEN and CDR2 is SYDVKM in the germline V gene. The ends were cut back, 6 bases at V and 0 bases at J, with 15 bases in the middle. The CDR3 is 15 amino acids.

V gene TRBV15 combines with J gene TRBJ1-2; a weak D match, TRBD1 (5 bases). Germline V lookup: CDR1 LNHNV, CDR2 YYDKDF (reference sequence). The V end lost 0 bases, the J end lost 4 bases, and 15 bases lay between the germline ends. This CDR3 region has 16 residues. The CDR3 nucleotides read TGTGCCACCAGCAGAGATCCCGCGACAGTCATCTATGGCTACACCTTC. Protein product: CATSRDPATVIYGYTF.

The gene calls are TRBV2 and TRBJ2-1; the match to TRBD2 covers 10 bases. Germline values: CDR1 SNHLY, CDR2 FYNNEI. Losses at the gene ends were 8 bases for V and 6 bases for J; bases not matched to a gene: 7. The length of the CDR3 is 14 residues. CDR3 bases: TGTGCCAGCCGCGTCCAGCGGGAGGGCAATGAGCAGTTCTTC. Translated, it gives CASRVQREGNEQFF.

The V and J genes are TRBV19 and TRBJ2-1, with 11 bases identical to TRBD2. CDR1 LNHDA and CDR2 SQIVND come from the germline V gene (reference sequence). The V and J ends lost 5 bases and 8 bases, in that order; junction bases with no gene match: 11. The CDR3 sequence is 16 residues long. The CDR3 spells CASSLTSGSRLHEQFF. The DNA for the CDR3 is TGTGCCAGTAGTCTTACTAGCGGGAGTAGGTTGCATGAGCAGTTCTTC.

The CDR3 region has the DNA TGTGCCAGCAGCCCCCTCGGGACAGGTAGCACAGATACGCAGTATTTT. Translation gives CASSPLGTGSTDTQYF. This rearrangement joins TRBV14 to TRBJ2-3, with 8 positions matching TRBD1. Germline V CDR1 and CDR2: SGHDN, FVKESK. The CDR3 consists of 16 residues. V trimming: 4 bases; J trimming: 0 bases; junction bases outside the gene matches: 6.

The chain recombines TRBV4-1 with TRBJ1-1; the D is unclear. Trimming cost V 4 bases and J 1 base, with 22 bases left between them. In germline, CDR1 is MGHRA, CDR2 YSYEKL. The CDR3 sequence is 18 residues long. CDR3 protein: CASSLRERVVPPNTEAFF. In DNA, the CDR3 is TGCGCCAGCAGCCTACGGGAACGGGTAGTTCCCCCGAACACTGAAGCTTTCTTT.

The chain links TRBV7-7 to TRBJ1-1; no reliable D call. The CDR3 is made up of 13 amino acids. Per germline, CDR1 SSHAT and CDR2 FNYEAQ (reference sequence). Trimming left V 0 bases short and J 3 bases short, with 5 bases between. CDR3 amino acids: CASSLAPDTEAFF. The CDR3 nucleotides are TGTGCCAGCAGCTTAGCTCCAGACACTGAAGCTTTCTTT.